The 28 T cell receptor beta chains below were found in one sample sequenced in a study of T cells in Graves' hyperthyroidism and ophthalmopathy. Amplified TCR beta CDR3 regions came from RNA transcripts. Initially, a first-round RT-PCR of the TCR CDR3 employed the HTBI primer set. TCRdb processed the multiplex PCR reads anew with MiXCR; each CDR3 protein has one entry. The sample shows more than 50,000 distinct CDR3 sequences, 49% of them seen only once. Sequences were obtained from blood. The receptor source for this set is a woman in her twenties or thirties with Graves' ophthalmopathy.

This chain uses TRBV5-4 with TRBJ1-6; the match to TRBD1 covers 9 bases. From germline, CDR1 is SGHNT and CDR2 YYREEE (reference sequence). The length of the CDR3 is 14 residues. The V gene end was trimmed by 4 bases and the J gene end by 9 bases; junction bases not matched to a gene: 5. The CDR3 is CASSATGGISPLHF. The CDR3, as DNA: TGTGCCAGCAGCGCTACAGGGGGCATTTCACCCCTCCACTTT.

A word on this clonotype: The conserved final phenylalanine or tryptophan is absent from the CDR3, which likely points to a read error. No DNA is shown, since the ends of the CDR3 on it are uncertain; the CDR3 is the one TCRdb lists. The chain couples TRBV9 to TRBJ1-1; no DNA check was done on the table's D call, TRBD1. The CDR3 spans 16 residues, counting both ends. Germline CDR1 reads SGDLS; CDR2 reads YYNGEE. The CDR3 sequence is CASSGGQGVSDTEAFL.

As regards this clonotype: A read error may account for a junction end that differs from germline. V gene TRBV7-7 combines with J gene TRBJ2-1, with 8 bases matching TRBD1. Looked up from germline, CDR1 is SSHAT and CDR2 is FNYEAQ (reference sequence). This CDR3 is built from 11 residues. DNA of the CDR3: TGTGCTAGCAGCCGGGACAGGGAGCAGTTCTTC. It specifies CASSRDREQFF.

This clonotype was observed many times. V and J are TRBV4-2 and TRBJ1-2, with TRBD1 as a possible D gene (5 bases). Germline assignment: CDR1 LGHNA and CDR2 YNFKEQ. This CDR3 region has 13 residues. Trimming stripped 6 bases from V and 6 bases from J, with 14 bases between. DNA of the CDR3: TGTGCCAGCAGAGTGGGGGGTGAAGATGGCTACACCTTC. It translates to CASRVGGEDGYTF.

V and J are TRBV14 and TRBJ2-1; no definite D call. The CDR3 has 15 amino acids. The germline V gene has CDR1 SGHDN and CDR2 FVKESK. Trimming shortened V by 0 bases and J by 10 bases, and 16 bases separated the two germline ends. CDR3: CASSQESGSSYEQFF. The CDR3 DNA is TGTGCCAGCAGCCAAGAGTCAGGCAGTTCCTACGAGCAGTTCTTC.

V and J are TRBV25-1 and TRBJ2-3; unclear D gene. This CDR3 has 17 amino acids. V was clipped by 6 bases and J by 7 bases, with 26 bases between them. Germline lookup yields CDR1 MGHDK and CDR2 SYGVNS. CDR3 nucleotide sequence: TGTGCCAGCAGCTCCACGGCCGGCAGGCAGCATATGAATACGCAGTATTTT. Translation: CASSSTAGRQHMNTQYF. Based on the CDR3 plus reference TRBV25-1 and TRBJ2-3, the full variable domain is EADIYQTPRYLVIGTGKKITLECSQTMGHDKMYWYQQDPGMELHLIHYSYGVNSTEKGDLSSESTVSRIRTEHFPLTLESARPSHTSQYLCASSSTAGRQHMNTQYFGPGTRLTVL.

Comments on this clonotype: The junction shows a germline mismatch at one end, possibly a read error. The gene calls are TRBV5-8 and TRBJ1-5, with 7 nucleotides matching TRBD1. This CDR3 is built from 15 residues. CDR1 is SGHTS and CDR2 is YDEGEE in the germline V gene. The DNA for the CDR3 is TGTGCCAGCAGCTTTTCGACAGGGTTACTTCAGCTCCAGCATTTT. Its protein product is CASSFSTGLLQLQHF.

The CDR3 loop is CASGQGSETQYF. Written as DNA, the CDR3 is TGCGCCAGCGGACAGGGAAGCGAGACCCAGTACTTC. This rearrangement joins TRBV5-1 to TRBJ2-5; 8 bases agree with TRBD1. Looked up from germline, CDR1 is SGHRS and CDR2 is YFSETQ. The length of the CDR3 is 12 residues. V dropped 7 bases and J dropped 5; count of bases not matched to a gene: 4. Complete variable domain (other parts from reference TRBV5-1 and TRBJ2-5): KAGVTQTPRYLIKTRGQQVTLSCSPISGHRSVSWYQQTPGQGLQFLFEYFSETQRNKGNFPGRFSGRQFSNSRSEMNVSTLELGDSALYLCASGQGSETQYFGPGTRLLVL.

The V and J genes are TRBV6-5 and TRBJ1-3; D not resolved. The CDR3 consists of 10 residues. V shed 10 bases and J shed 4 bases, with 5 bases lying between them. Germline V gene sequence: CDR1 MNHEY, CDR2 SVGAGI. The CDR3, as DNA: TGTGCCACCGAAGGAAACACCATATATTTT. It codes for CATEGNTIYF.

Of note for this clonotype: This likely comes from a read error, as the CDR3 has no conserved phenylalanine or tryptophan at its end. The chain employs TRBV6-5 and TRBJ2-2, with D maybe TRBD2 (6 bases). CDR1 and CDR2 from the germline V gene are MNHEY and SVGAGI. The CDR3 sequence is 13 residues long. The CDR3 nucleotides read TGTGCCAGTAGTTACTCGGGGGTCGGGGAGCTGTTTCTT. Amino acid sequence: CASSYSGVGELFL.

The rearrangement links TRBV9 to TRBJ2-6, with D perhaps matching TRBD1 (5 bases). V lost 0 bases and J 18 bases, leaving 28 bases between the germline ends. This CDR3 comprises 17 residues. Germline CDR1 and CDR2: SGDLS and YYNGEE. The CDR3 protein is CASSVAGSAAGANAPTF. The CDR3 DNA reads TGTGCCAGCAGCGTAGCAGGGTCTGCTGCTGGGGCCAACGCCCCGACTTTC.

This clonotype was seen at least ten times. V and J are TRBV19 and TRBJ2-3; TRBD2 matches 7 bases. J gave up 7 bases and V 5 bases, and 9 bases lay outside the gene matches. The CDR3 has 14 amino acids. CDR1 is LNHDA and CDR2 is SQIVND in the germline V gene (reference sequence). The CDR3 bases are TGTGCCAGTAGTCCTCTCGGGCGGGAGCATACGCAGTATTTT. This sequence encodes CASSPLGREHTQYF.

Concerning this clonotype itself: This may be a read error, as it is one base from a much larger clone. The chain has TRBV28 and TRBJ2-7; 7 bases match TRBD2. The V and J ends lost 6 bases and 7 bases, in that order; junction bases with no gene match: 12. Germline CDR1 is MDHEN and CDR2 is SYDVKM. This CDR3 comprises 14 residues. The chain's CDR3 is CASSHGEGGGEQYF. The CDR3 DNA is TGTGCCAGCAGCCACGGGGAGGGTGGGGGGGAGCAGTACTTC. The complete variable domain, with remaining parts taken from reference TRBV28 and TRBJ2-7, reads DVKVTQSSRYLVKRTGEKVFLECVQDMDHENMFWYRQDPGLGLRLIYFSYDVKMKEKGDIPEGYSVSREKKERFSLILESASTNQTSMYLCASSHGEGGGEQYFGPGTRLTVT.

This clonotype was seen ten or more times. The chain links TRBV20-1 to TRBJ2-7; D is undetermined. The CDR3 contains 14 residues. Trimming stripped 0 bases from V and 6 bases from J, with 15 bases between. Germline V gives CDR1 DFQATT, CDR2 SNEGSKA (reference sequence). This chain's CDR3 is CSARDPILGFEQYF. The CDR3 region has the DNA TGCAGTGCTAGAGACCCTATCCTAGGCTTCGAGCAGTACTTC.

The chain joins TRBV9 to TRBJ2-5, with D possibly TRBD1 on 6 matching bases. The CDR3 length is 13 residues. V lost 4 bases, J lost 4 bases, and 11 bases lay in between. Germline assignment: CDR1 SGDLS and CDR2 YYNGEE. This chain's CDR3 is CASSPLGGETQYF. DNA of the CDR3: TGTGCCAGCAGCCCTCTAGGGGGAGAGACCCAGTACTTC.

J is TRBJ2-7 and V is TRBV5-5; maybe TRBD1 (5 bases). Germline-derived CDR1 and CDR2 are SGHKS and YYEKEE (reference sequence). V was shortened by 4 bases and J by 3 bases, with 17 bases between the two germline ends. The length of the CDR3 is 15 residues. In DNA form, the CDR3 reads TGTGCCAGCAGCCCCGAACAGGTGGTAGACTACGAGCAGTACTTC. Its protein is CASSPEQVVDYEQYF.

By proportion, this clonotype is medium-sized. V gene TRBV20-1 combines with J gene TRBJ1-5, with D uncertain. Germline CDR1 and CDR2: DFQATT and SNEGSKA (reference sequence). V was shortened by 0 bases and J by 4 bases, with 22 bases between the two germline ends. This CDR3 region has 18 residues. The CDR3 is CSARDPGYPAGVNQPQHF. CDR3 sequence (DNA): TGCAGTGCTAGAGATCCGGGGTATCCCGCCGGCGTTAATCAGCCCCAGCATTTT.

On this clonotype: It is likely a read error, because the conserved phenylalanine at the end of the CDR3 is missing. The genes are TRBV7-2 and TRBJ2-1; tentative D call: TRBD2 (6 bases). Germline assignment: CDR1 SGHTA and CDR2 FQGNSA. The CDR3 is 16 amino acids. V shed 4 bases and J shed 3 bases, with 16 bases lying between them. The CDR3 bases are TGTGCCAGCAGCTCCTCCGGGACTGACATCTACAATGAGCAGTTCTCC. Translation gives CASSSSGTDIYNEQFS.

In DNA form, the CDR3 reads TGCGCCAGCAGCCAAGTTCTCAGGGGGTTTTGGGCTAACTATGGCTACACCTTC. It translates to CASSQVLRGFWANYGYTF. V gene TRBV4-1 combines with J gene TRBJ1-2, with 7 bases aligning to TRBD1. The J segment lost 0 bases and the V segment lost 1 base, leaving 11 bases of the junction unmatched. CDR1 is MGHRA, CDR2 YSYEKL, per germline. The CDR3 contains 18 residues.

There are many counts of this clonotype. CDR3 in amino acids: CASSLGPPPQPQHF. The CDR3 DNA reads TGTGCCAGCAGCCTAGGACCGCCGCCGCAGCCCCAGCATTTT. The chain employs TRBV11-1 and TRBJ1-5; no firm D call. This CDR3 contains 14 residues. Looked up from germline, CDR1 is SGHAT and CDR2 is FQDESV (reference sequence). V gave up 5 bases and J gave up 7 bases, with 15 bases separating them.

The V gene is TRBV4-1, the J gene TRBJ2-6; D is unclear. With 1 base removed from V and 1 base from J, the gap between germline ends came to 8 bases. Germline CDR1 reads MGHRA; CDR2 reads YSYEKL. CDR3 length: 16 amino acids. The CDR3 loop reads CASSQAGGSGANVLTF. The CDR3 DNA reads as TGCGCCAGCAGCCAAGCAGGCGGATCTGGGGCCAACGTCCTGACTTTC.

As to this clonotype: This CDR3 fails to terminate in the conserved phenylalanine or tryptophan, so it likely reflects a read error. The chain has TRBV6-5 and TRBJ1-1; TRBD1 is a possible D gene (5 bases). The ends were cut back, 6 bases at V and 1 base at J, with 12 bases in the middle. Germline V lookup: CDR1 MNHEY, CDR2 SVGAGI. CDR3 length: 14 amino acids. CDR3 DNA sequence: TGTGCCAGCAGGGACATAGGGGAGAACACTGAAGCTTTCTTG. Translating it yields CASRDIGENTEAFL.

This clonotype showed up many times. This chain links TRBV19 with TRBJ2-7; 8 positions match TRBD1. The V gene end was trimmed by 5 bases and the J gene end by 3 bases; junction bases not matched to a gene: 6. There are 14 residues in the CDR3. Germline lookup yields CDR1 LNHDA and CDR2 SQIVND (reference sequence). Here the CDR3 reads CASSLTGAYYEQYF. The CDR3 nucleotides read TGTGCCAGTAGTTTGACAGGGGCTTACTACGAGCAGTACTTC.

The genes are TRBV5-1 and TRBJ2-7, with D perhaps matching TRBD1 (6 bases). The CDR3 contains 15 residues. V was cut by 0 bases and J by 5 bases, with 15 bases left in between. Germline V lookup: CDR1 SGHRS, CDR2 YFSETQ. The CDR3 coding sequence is TGCGCCAGCAGCTTGGCGGTAGGGGGTCGCGACGAGCAGTACTTC. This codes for CASSLAVGGRDEQYF.

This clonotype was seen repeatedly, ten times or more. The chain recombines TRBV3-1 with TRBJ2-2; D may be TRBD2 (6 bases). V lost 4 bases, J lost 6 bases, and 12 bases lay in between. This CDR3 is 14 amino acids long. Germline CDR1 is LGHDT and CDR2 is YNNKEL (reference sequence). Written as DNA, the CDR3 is TGTGCCAGCAGCCCGACTAGTACGGCCGGGGAGCTGTTTTTT. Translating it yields CASSPTSTAGELFF. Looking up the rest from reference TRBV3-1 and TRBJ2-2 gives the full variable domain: DTAVSQTPKYLVTQMGNDKSIKCEQNLGHDTMYWYKQDSKKFLKIMFSYNNKELIINETVPNRFSPKSPDKAHLNLHINSLELGDSAVYFCASSPTSTAGELFFGEGSRLTVL.

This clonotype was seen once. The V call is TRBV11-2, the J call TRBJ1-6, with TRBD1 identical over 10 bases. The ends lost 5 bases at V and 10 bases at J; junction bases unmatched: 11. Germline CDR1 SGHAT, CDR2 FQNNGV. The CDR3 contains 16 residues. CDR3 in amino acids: CASSREETGGGSPLHF. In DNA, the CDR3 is TGTGCCAGCAGCAGAGAAGAGACAGGGGGCGGGTCACCCCTCCACTTT.

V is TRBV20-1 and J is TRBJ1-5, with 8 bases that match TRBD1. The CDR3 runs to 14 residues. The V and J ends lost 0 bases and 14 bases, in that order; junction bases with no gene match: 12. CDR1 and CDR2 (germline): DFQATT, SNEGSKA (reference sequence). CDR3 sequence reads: CSARDRPGQDYEHF. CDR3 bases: TGCAGTGCTAGAGATCGCCCGGGACAGGACTACGAGCATTTT.

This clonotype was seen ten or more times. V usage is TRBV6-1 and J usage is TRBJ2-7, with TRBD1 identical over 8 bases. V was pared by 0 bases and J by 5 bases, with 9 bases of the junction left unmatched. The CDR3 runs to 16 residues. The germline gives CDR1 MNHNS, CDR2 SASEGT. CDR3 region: CASSEAWAGGAHEQYF. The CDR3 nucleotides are TGTGCCAGCAGTGAAGCGTGGGCAGGGGGCGCTCACGAGCAGTACTTC.